These T cell receptor beta chains were read from a single sample in a study of T cells in Graves' hyperthyroidism and ophthalmopathy. TCRdb reprocessed the multiplex PCR reads via MiXCR and lists one record per CDR3 protein. This table holds approximately 630,000 distinct CDR3 sequences, 15% to 20% found once. The source material was blood. Source of these receptors: a woman in her 30s with Graves' hyperthyroidism. The CDR3 runs from the conserved cysteine through the conserved F or W. A D gene is named only where the DNA matches it firmly. Where a row states a size, it is once, few, many or the class of an expanded clone; other rows omit it.

>-|TRBD1|TRBV28|TRBJ2-5
TGTGCCAGCAGTTCCGATGAACAGGGGAGTGGGACCCAGTACTTC
CASSSDEQGSGTQYF
>few|-|TRBV6-2/TRBV6-3|TRBJ2-3
TGTGCCAGCAGTTACCTCAAGACAGGAGTCACAGATACGCAGTATTTT
CASSYLKTGVTDTQYF
>-|TRBD1|TRBV11-3|TRBJ2-1
TGTGCCAGCAGCTTAGGGGGGGACAGGGGTGGGAATGAGCAGTTCTTC
CASSLGGDRGGNEQFF
>few|TRBD2|TRBV7-9|TRBJ2-7
TGTGCCAGCAGCTTCCTTAGCGGGGCCCTATACGAGCAGTACTTC
CASSFLSGALYEQYF
>many|-|TRBV2|TRBJ2-5
TGTGCCAGCAGGGCTCCTTCCAGGCTCAGGGGGGAAGAGACCCAGTACTTC
CASRAPSRLRGEETQYF
>-|TRBD2|TRBV5-1|TRBJ2-7
TGCGCCAGTGAGGCCGGGACTAGCGGGAACGAGCAGTACTTC
CASEAGTSGNEQYF
>many|-|TRBV28|TRBJ1-5
TGTGCCAGCAGTTTACAGGTTTGGCAACAGCCCCAGCATTTT
CASSLQVWQQPQHF
>few|-|TRBV7-8|TRBJ1-6
TGTGCCAGCAGCTGGGGGGATGTGTATAGGGGGTCGTCACCCCTCCACTTT
CASSWGDVYRGSSPLHF
>few|-|TRBV20-1|TRBJ2-2
TGCAGTGCTAGAGTCAGGGGAAACACCGGGGAGCTGTTTTTT
CSARVRGNTGELFF
>many|-|TRBV18|TRBJ2-7
TGTGCCAGCTCACCAAACGGAGACTCCTACGAGCAGTACTTC
CASSPNGDSYEQYF
>many|-|TRBV2|TRBJ2-7
TGTGCCAGCAGGGCCGGGACCCCTGGGGACGAGCAGTACTTC
CASRAGTPGDEQYF
>many|-|TRBV5-1|TRBJ2-3
TGCGCCAGCAGCTTTGATGCGAGACAGCCGTCACTGACTAGCACAGATACGCAGTATTTT
CASSFDARQPSLTSTDTQYF
>few|-|TRBV11-2|TRBJ2-4
TGTGCCAGCAGCCGCCAAGTTCTAGCCAAAAACATTCAGTACTTC
CASSRQVLAKNIQYF
>many|TRBD1|TRBV7-9|TRBJ2-3
TGTGCCAAACAGGGGCGAATCACAGATACGCAGTATTTT
CAKQGRITDTQYF
>-|-|TRBV5-4|TRBJ2-3
TGTGCCAGCAGCTTGAACGTCGGCAGGGTGTCAGATACGCAGTATTTT
CASSLNVGRVSDTQYF
>many|-|TRBV6-1|TRBJ2-7
TGTGCCAGCAGCCTCCCAGGGTCGTACGAGCAGTACTTC
CASSLPGSYEQYF
>many|TRBD1|TRBV20-1|TRBJ2-7
TGCAGTGCAACAACAGGGGCCCCTTACGAGCAGTACTTC
CSATTGAPYEQYF
>few|TRBD1|TRBV30|TRBJ2-5
TGTGCCTGGAATCCGGGACAGGGAGAAGAGACCCAGTACTTC
CAWNPGQGEETQYF
>many|-|TRBV7-2|TRBJ2-5
TGTGCCAGCAGCTTTACAGACCAAGAGACCCAGTACTTC
CASSFTDQETQYF
>many|-|TRBV28|TRBJ1-1
TGTGCCAGCAGTTCAGTCGGACGGACTGAAGCTTTCTTT
CASSSVGRTEAFF
>many|-|TRBV5-5|TRBJ2-5
TGTGCCAGCAGCTTGAACCAGGGCCAAGAGACCCAGTACTTC
CASSLNQGQETQYF
>-|-|TRBV18|TRBJ2-5
TGTGCCAGCTCACGGCCCTTGGGGGCGGCCCAAGAAGAGACCCAGTACTTC
CASSRPLGAAQEETQYF
>-|-|TRBV20-1|TRBJ2-2
TGCAGTGCTAGGGAGACAGGGAGGGATACCGGGGAGCTGTTTTTT
CSARETGRDTGELFF
>many|TRBD2|TRBV11-2|TRBJ2-7
TGTGCCAGCAGCTTAGAGGGCGGGAGGGGACACGAGCAGTACTTC
CASSLEGGRGHEQYF
>-|-|TRBV27|TRBJ2-2
TGTGCCAGCACGTCGTTGTTTCGGGAGACGGGTATCGCCGGGGAGCTGTTTTTT
CASTSLFRETGIAGELFF
>many|TRBD1|TRBV24-1|TRBJ2-5
TGTGCCACCAGTGACCCGACAGGGGGATCGGTTGAGACCCAGTACTTC
CATSDPTGGSVETQYF
>few|TRBD1|TRBV4-1|TRBJ2-7
TGCGCCAGCAGGCAAAACAGGGGCGCCTTCTACGAGCAGTACTTC
CASRQNRGAFYEQYF
>-|-|TRBV10-2|TRBJ2-5
TGCGCCAGCAGTGATTGGCAAGCAAAGAGGGAGACCCAGTACTTC
CASSDWQAKRETQYF
>-|-|TRBV7-9|TRBJ1-1
TGTGCCAGCAGCTCGCCCGGGACATCGACTGAAGCTTTCTTT
CASSSPGTSTEAFF
>-|TRBD2|TRBV28|TRBJ2-5
TGTGCCAGCAGCCCCGTGCCGGAGAGCGGGGTTGTCCTTGTGGGGCACTTC
CASSPVPESGVVLVGHF
>many|-|TRBV28|TRBJ1-2
TGTGCCAGCAGTTTATGGGACAGAACTAACTATGGCTACACCTTC
CASSLWDRTNYGYTF
>few|-|TRBV5-6|TRBJ1-5
TGTGCCAGCAGCTCCTATCAGGGCGCGAGCAATCAGCCCCAGCATTTT
CASSSYQGASNQPQHF
>many|-|TRBV3-1|TRBJ2-5
TGTGCCAGCAGCCATTTCGGGGAACAAGAGACCCAGTACTTC
CASSHFGEQETQYF
>many|-|TRBV7-9|TRBJ2-7
TGTGCCAGCAGCTTAATGGGACAAGGTGAGCAGTACTTC
CASSLMGQGEQYF
>many|-|TRBV24-1|TRBJ1-2
TGTGCCACCAACGACCCAGGGGACTATGGCTACACCTTC
CATNDPGDYGYTF
>-|-|TRBV7-9|TRBJ2-3
TGTGCCAGCAGCTACAGTGAAGATACGCAGTATTTT
CASSYSEDTQYF
>-|TRBD2|TRBV29-1|TRBJ2-7
TGCAGCGTTCGGACTAGCTCCTACGAGCAGTACTTC
CSVRTSSYEQYF
>many|-|TRBV28|TRBJ2-7
TGTGCCAGCAGCATACAGGGATCCGAGCAGTACTTC
CASSIQGSEQYF
>many|-|TRBV28|TRBJ2-7
TGTGCCAGCAGTTTAACTAGCCGGCCCTACGAGCAGTACTTC
CASSLTSRPYEQYF
>many|-|TRBV5-6|TRBJ2-1
TGTGCCAGCAGCTTACTTGCGGGCCACTACAATGAGCAGTTCTTC
CASSLLAGHYNEQFF
>many|-|TRBV30|TRBJ2-1
TGTGCCTGGAGTCTGAAACCTAATGAGCAGTTCTTC
CAWSLKPNEQFF
>-|-|TRBV7-9|TRBJ1-6
TGTGCCAGCAGCTCCCCTCTAAGCTATAATTCACCCCTCCACTTT
CASSSPLSYNSPLHF
>-|-|TRBV5-4|TRBJ2-7
TGTGCCAGCAGCTCATCGGTACGAGGATCCGGCGAGCAGTACTTC
CASSSSVRGSGEQYF
>few|-|TRBV12-5|TRBJ1-4
TGTGCTAGTGGTTTGTACGGTGAATCCGCGCCGGGTGAAAAACTGTTTTTT
CASGLYGESAPGEKLFF
>many|-|TRBV18|TRBJ2-3
TGTGCCAGCTCACCAATTCCAGGTGGAGATACGCAGTATTTT
CASSPIPGGDTQYF
>many|TRBD2|TRBV6-5|TRBJ2-3
TGTGCCAGCAGTTACAGCCTAGCGGGGAGCACAGATACGCAGTATTTT
CASSYSLAGSTDTQYF
>-|-|TRBV2|TRBJ2-6
TGTGCCAGCAGTGCCGAGGGGGGCTCTGGGGCCAACGCCCTGACTTTC
CASSAEGGSGANALTF
>few|-|TRBV6-1|TRBJ2-1
TGTGCCAGCAGTCCTCCGGGACCTAACGGGGGGCAGTTCTTC
CASSPPGPNGGQFF
>-|-|TRBV19|TRBJ1-5
TGTGCCAGTAGTATTAATAACAATCAGCCCCAGCATTTT
CASSINNNQPQHF
>few|TRBD2|TRBV5-1|TRBJ2-7
TGCGCCAGCAGCCTACGACTAGCGGGACAAAGCTCCTACGAGCAGTACTTC
CASSLRLAGQSSYEQYF
>-|-|TRBV28|TRBJ2-2
TGTGCCAGCATGGGAAGTGGCACCGGGGAGCTGTTTTTT
CASMGSGTGELFF
>few|-|TRBV3-2|TRBJ2-7
TGTGCCAGCAGCCAATATAATCCAGTGGGAAACTACGAGCAGTACTTC
CASSQYNPVGNYEQYF
>few|TRBD2|TRBV12-3/TRBV12-4|TRBJ2-7
TGTGCCAGCAGTTTTCCACCCATAGCGGGGATCTTCTACGAGCAGTACTTC
CASSFPPIAGIFYEQYF